The TCR beta chain under discussion was sequenced for a study of T cells in Graves' hyperthyroidism and ophthalmopathy. Each ophthalmopathy patient scored at least 3 on the Clinical Activity Score and at least 4 on NOSPECS grade, with duration under 3 months. Patients showing uncontrolled infection, other autoimmune disease, pregnancy or lactation were ineligible. Based on clinical symptoms, serum thyroxine and TRAb, thyroid ultrasound and orbital computed tomography, diagnoses were reached. This clonotype was seen a few times. Amplified TCR beta CDR3 regions derived from RNA transcripts. The HTBI primer set served for first-round RT-PCR of the TCR CDR3. TCRdb fed the multiplex PCR reads into MiXCR, producing one record per CDR3 protein. The sample contains about 380,000 distinct CDR3 sequences, roughly 20% of which appear only once. This clonotype originated in a man between 18 and 35 years old with Graves' ophthalmopathy. Sequencing used blood.

CDR3 sequence: CASTQQGIGTDTQYF. In DNA form, the CDR3 reads TGTGCCAGCACCCAACAGGGGATTGGGACAGATACGCAGTATTTT. V usage is TRBV12-3 or TRBV12-4 and J usage is TRBJ2-3, with 7 bases that match TRBD1. V lost 7 bases and J lost 3; bases outside the gene matches: 10. CDR3 length: 15 amino acids.